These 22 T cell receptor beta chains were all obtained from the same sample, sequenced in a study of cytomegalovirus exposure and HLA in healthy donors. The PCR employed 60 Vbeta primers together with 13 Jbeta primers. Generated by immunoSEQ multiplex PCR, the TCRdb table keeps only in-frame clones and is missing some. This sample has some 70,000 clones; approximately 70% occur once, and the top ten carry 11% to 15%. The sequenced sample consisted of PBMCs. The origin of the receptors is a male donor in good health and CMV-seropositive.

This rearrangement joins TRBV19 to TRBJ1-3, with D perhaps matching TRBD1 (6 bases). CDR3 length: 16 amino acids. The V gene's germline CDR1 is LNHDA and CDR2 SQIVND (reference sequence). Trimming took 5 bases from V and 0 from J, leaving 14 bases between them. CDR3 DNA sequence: TGTGCCAGTAGTGCCCCGGGACAAAGCTCTGGAAACACCATATATTTT. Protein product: CASSAPGQSSGNTIYF.

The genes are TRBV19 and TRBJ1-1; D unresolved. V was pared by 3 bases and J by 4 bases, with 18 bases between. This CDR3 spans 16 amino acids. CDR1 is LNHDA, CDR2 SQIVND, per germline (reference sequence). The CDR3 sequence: CASSIPGSAGGTEAFF. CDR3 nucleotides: TGTGCCAGTAGTATTCCGGGATCCGCTGGTGGCACTGAAGCTTTCTTT.

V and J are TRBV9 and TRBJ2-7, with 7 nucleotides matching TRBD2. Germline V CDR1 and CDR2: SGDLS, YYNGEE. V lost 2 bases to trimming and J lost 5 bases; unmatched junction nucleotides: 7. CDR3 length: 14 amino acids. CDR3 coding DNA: TGTGCCAGCAGCGTTGATTCGGGAGGTGACGAGCAGTACTTC. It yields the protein CASSVDSGGDEQYF.

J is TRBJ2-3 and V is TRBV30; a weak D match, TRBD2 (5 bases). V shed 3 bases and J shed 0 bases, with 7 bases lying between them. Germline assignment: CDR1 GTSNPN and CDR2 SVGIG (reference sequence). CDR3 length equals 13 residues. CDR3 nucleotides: TGTGCCTGGAGGGAGGCTAGCACAGATACGCAGTATTTT. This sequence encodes CAWREASTDTQYF.

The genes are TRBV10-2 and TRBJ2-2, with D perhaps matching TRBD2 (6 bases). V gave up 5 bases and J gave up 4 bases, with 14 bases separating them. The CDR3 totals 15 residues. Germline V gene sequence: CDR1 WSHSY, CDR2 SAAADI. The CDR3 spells CASSIFGGGTGELFF. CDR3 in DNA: TGCGCCAGCAGTATTTTTGGGGGAGGCACCGGGGAGCTGTTTTTT.

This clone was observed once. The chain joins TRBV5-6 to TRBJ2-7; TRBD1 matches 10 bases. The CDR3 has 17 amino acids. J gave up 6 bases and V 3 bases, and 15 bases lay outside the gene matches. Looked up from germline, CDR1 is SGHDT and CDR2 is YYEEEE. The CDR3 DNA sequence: TGTGCCAGCAGCTCCCCGACAGGGGGCGAGAGGTTAGGCGAGCAGTACTTC. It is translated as CASSSPTGGERLGEQYF.

The CDR3 region is CATGGSMNTEAFF. The CDR3 nucleotides are TGCGCCACCGGGGGGAGCATGAACACTGAAGCTTTCTTT. The chain links TRBV4-1 to TRBJ1-1; D is perhaps TRBD1 (5 bases). Germline lookup yields CDR1 MGHRA and CDR2 YSYEKL. Trimming pared 10 bases from V and 0 bases from J, leaving 12 bases between. The CDR3 extends over 13 amino acids.

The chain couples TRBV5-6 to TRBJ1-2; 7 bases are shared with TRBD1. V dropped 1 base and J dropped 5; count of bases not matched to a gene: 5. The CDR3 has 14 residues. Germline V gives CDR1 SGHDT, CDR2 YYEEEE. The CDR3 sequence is CASSLRAGGYGYTF. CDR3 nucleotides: TGTGCCAGCAGCTTGCGCGCAGGGGGGTATGGCTACACCTTC.

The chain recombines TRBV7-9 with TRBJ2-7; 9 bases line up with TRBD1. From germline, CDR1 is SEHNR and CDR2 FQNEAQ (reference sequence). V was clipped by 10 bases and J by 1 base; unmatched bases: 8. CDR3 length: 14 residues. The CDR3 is CAITGQGTSYEQYF. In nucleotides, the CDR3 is TGTGCCATCACCGGACAGGGGACGTCCTACGAGCAGTACTTC.

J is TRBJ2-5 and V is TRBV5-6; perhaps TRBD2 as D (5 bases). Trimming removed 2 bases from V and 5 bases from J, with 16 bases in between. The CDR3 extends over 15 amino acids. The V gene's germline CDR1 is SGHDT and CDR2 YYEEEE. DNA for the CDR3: TGTGCCAGCAGCTTTCGGACTGCAACTGGGGAGACCCAGTACTTC. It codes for CASSFRTATGETQYF.

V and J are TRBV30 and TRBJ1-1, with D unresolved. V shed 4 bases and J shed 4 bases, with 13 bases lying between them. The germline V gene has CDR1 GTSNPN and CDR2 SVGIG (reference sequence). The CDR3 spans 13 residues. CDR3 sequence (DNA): TGTGCCTGGAATCTCGGAGGGTCCACTGAAGCTTTCTTT. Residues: CAWNLGGSTEAFF.

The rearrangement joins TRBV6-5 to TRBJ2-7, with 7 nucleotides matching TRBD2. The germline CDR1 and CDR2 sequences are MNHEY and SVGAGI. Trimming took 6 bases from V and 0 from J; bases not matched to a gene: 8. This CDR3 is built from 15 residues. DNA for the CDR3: TGTGCCAGCAGATCCGGGACTACAAGCTCCTACGAGCAGTACTTC. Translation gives CASRSGTTSSYEQYF.

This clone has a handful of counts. This CDR3 is CASSQRTSGSSYEQYF. CDR3 DNA: TGCGCCAGCAGTCAACGGACTAGCGGGAGCTCCTACGAGCAGTACTTC. J is TRBJ2-7 and V is TRBV23-1, with 13 bases identical to TRBD2. TRBV23-1 is marked as an open reading frame, function uncertain. J was trimmed by 0 bases and V by 2 bases; bases with no gene match: 1. This CDR3 is built from 16 residues.

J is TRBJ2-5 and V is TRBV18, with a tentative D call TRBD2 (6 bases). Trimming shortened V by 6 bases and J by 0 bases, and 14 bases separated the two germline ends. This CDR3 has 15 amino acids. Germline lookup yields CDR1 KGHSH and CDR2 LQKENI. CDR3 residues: CASSPRERNQETQYF. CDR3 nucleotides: TGTGCCAGCTCGCCCCGGGAGCGAAACCAAGAGACCCAGTACTTC.

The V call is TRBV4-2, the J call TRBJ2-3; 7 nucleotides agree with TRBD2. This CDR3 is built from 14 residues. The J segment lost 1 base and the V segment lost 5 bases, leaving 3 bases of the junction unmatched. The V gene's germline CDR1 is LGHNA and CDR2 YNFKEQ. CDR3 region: CASSVAGGTDTQYF. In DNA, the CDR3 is TGTGCCAGCAGCGTCGCGGGGGGCACAGATACGCAGTATTTT.

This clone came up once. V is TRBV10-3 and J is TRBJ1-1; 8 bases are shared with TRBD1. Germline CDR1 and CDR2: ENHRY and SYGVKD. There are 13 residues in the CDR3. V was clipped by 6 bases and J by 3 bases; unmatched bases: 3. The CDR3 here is CAISVQGDTEAFF. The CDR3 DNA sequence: TGTGCCATCAGCGTACAGGGGGACACTGAAGCTTTCTTT.

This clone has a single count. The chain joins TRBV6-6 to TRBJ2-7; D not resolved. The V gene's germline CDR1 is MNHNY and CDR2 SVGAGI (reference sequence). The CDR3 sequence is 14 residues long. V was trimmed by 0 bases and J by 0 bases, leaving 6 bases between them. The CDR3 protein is CASSYSPSSYEQYF. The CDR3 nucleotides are TGTGCCAGCAGTTACTCTCCTAGCTCCTACGAGCAGTACTTC.

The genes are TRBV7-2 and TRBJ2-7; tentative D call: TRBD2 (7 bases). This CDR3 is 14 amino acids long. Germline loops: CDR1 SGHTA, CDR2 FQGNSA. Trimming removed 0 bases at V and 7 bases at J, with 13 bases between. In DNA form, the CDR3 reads TGTGCCAGCAGCTTAGCGGGGGGGCTTAGGGAGCAGTACTTC. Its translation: CASSLAGGLREQYF.

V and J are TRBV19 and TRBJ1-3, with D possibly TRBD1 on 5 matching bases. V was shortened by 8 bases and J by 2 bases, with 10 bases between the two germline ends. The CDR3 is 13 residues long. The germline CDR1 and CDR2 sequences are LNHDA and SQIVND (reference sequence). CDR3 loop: CASAQGAGNTIYF. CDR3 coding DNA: TGTGCCAGTGCTCAGGGCGCTGGAAACACCATATATTTT.

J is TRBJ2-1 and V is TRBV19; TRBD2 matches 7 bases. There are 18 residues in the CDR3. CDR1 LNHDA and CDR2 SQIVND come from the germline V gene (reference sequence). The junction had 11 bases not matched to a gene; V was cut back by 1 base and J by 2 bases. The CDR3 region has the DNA TGTGCCAGTAGTATAGTCAGTGGCGGGGGACTCACCTACAATGAGCAGTTCTTC. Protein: CASSIVSGGGLTYNEQFF.

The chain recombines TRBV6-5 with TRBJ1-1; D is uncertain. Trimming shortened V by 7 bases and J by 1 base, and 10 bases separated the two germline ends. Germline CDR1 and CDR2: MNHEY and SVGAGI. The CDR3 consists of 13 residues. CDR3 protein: CASTLSGNTEAFF. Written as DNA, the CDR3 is TGTGCCAGCACCCTATCTGGGAACACTGAAGCTTTCTTT.

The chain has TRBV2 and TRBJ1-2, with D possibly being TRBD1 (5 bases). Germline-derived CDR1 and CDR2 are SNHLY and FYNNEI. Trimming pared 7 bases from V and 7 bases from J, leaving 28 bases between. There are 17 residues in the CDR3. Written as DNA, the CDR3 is TGTGCCAGCACCGGGACGGGGACTAGGGGTGGGGTCCGTGGCTACACCTTC. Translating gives CASTGTGTRGGVRGYTF.